Listed here are 5 T cell receptor beta chains from one sample, sequenced in a study of T cells in narcolepsy. The data were produced by immunoSEQ multiplex PCR, yet TCRdb's version contains in-frame clones alone and is incomplete. The sample lists roughly 27,000 clones; around nine tenths were seen once. Sample: CD45RA- memory CD4+ T cells from PBMCs. Receptors were obtained from a human donor with narcolepsy.

This chain connects TRBV6-5 to TRBJ1-1; TRBD1 matches at 9 bases. Per the germline V gene, CDR1 is MNHEY and CDR2 is SVGAGI. The CDR3 contains 15 residues. V was clipped by 8 bases and J by 7 bases; unmatched bases: 14. CDR3 residues: CASQGQGIRWGEAFF. The CDR3 bases are TGTGCCAGCCAGGGACAGGGCATCAGATGGGGTGAAGCTTTCTTT.

CDR3 amino acids: CASSPGLAGAQETQYF. The CDR3 region has the DNA TGTGCCAGCAGTCCTGGACTAGCGGGGGCCCAAGAGACCCAGTACTTC. The chain employs TRBV27 and TRBJ2-5; 13 bases agree with TRBD2. The CDR3 runs 16 residues. Germline-derived CDR1 and CDR2 are MNHEY and SMNVEV (reference sequence). V lost 5 bases to trimming and J lost 1 base; unmatched junction nucleotides: 4.

The chain has TRBV2 and TRBJ1-1; possibly TRBD1 for D (5 bases). The CDR3 is made up of 13 amino acids. Germline V CDR1 and CDR2: SNHLY, FYNNEI. The V gene lost 6 bases and the J gene lost 4 bases, with 12 bases spanning the gap. CDR3 nucleotide sequence: TGTGCCAGCAGATTTTCAGGGCTCACTGAAGCTTTCTTT. Its translation is CASRFSGLTEAFF. Filled out from reference TRBV2 and TRBJ1-1, the complete variable domain reads EPEVTQTPSHQVTQMGQEVILRCVPISNHLYFYWYRQILGQKVEFLVSFYNNEISEKSEIFDDQFSVERPDGSNFTLKIRSTKLEDSAMYFCASRFSGLTEAFFGQGTRLTVV.

The V call is TRBV5-8, the J call TRBJ2-1; D is unresolved. V dropped 0 bases and J dropped 4 bases, with 8 bases sitting between them. CDR1 SGHTS and CDR2 YDEGEE come from the germline V gene. This CDR3 is 14 amino acids long. The CDR3 protein is CASSLVGPYNEQFF. CDR3 in DNA: TGTGCCAGCAGCTTGGTTGGTCCTTACAATGAGCAGTTCTTC.

This chain's CDR3 is CASSRGGAGEQYV. In DNA form, the CDR3 reads TGTGCCAGCAGCCGCGGGGGGGCGGGCGAGCAGTACGTC. V usage is TRBV5-4 and J usage is TRBJ2-7; 9 positions agree with TRBD2. Germline V CDR1 and CDR2: SGHNT, YYREEE (reference sequence). Trimming at V came to 4 bases and at J to 6 bases, leaving 5 bases not matched to a gene. This CDR3 has 13 residues.